The following is a T cell receptor beta chain sequence with its context. Its antigen is still unknown. This record belongs to a study of Graves' ophthalmopathy and Graves' hyperthyroidism. Study-wide results and caveats: The model predicted progression of ophthalmopathy with a sensitivity of just over 70%, and its specificity was roughly 72%. Blood was where most expanded thyroid clonotypes above 0.001 frequency also turned up.

V lost 3 bases, J lost 5 bases, and 7 bases lay in between. Germline loops: CDR1 DFQATT, CDR2 SNEGSKA (reference sequence). This CDR3 has 12 amino acids. TCR beta CDR3 amplification used RNA transcripts. The first round was an RT-PCR with HTBI primers, and the second round was a multiplex PCR. TCRdb ran MiXCR on the multiplex PCR reads and lists one entry per CDR3 protein. The sample holds around 600,000 distinct CDR3 sequences, about two fifths seen once. Ophthalmopathy-affected donors exhibited moderate-to-severe activity, CAS ≥3, NOSPECS ≥4, and duration under 3 months. Serum thyroxine and TRAb, along with clinical symptoms, thyroid ultrasound and orbital computed tomography, were what diagnosis relied on.

The sequence derives from an adult man with Graves' ophthalmopathy. The sequenced sample consisted of peripheral blood. The J gene is TRBJ2-2, the V gene TRBV20-1; D uncertain. In DNA, the CDR3 is TGCAGTGCTAGTCGAGAGACCGGGGAGCTGTTTTTT. Protein sequence: CSASRETGELFF.